This T cell receptor (beta chain) was captured by sequencing in a study of cytomegalovirus exposure and HLA in healthy donors. This CDR3 is built from 15 residues. Germline V CDR1 and CDR2: GTSNPN, SVGIG (reference sequence). The V end lost 0 bases, the J end lost 1 base, and 10 bases lay between the germline ends. Study-wide results and limits: The likely origin of a cluster of highly shared sequence variants was a sequencing artifact. Among immune exposure information, only CMV serostatus was available. A later analysis by the authors found several of the most significant clusters apparently linked to common viral pathogens.

The primer mix had 60 Vbeta and 13 Jbeta primers. Clones were sequenced by immunoSEQ multiplex PCR, and TCRdb holds only the in-frame ones, with some missing. The data show some 150,000 clones, approximately 80% seen once. This clone has a handful of counts. Its antigen is as yet unknown. The specimen sequenced was PBMCs. This sequence originates from a man aged 35-49 years in good health and CMV-seropositive. The chain is built from TRBV30 and TRBJ2-1; a weak D match, TRBD2 (5 bases). CDR3 in DNA: TGTGCCTGGAGTGTTGTCGGGGAGTCCTACAATGAGCAGTTCTTC. Translating gives CAWSVVGESYNEQFF. Drawing the rest from reference TRBV30 and TRBJ2-1, the complete variable domain is SQTIHQWPATLVQPVGSPLSLECTVEGTSNPNLYWYRQAAGRGLQLLFYSVGIGQISSEVPQNLSASRPQDRQFILSSKKLLLSDSGFYLCAWSVVGESYNEQFFGPGTRLTVL.